The 19 T cell receptor beta chains in this list originate from one sample, sequenced in a study of human T cells and chemical hapten exposure listed by TCRdb under 2021. The time point label, as the study defines it: pre-sensitization, week 0. The treatment or condition label on this specimen signifies: therapeutic diphenylcyclopropenone sensitization with weekly scalp DPC. Libraries were constructed by RACE. This sample was sequenced with a NextSeq 500. TCRdb took the public reads, trimmed them with fastp at Q25, ran MiXCR for clone calling and kept in-frame beta chains. Each record represents a unique CDR3 protein, reported with the most common genes and DNA among its rows. For this sample the table gives about 260,000 distinct CDR3 sequences, of which approximately 8.6% were detected only once. Approximately 2.3% of the sample lies in the top ten. The source material was whole blood, sampled in connection with sensitization to the hapten diphenylcyclopropenone (DPC). The receptors stem from a woman between 40 and 55 years old with alopecia areata. Some clones in this sample may be carry-over from other donors' samples.

This clonotype was counted between two and nine times. This chain connects TRBV7-2 to TRBJ1-5; possible D gene TRBD1, 5 bases. This CDR3 is built from 13 residues. CDR1 is SGHTA and CDR2 is FQGNSA in the germline V gene. Trimming took off 3 bases at V and 3 bases at J, with 6 bases between the two ends. CDR3 in DNA: TGTGCCAGCAGCTTGGACATCAATCAGCCCCAGCATTTT. Its protein product is CASSLDINQPQHF.

The rearrangement joins TRBV6-2 or TRBV6-3 to TRBJ2-1, with TRBD2 identical over 10 bases. The CDR3 runs 15 residues. Trimming cost V 10 bases and J 4 bases; bases outside gene matches: 10. Germline V gives CDR1 MNHEY, CDR2 SVGEGT. The CDR3 is CATDTGTSVYNEQFF. DNA of the CDR3: TGTGCCACCGACACCGGGACTAGCGTATACAATGAGCAGTTCTTC.

This chain uses TRBV28 with TRBJ2-2; D not resolved. There are 12 residues in the CDR3. Trimming removed 7 bases from V and 7 bases from J, with 10 bases in between. The germline V gene encodes CDR1 MDHEN and CDR2 SYDVKM. CDR3: CASTTPGGELFF. For the CDR3, the DNA is TGTGCCAGCACCACTCCGGGCGGGGAGCTGTTTTTT.

This clonotype has more than one count but fewer than ten. The J gene is TRBJ2-7, the V gene TRBV28, with 10 bases aligning to TRBD2. After removal of 5 bases from V and 0 bases from J, the junction contained 4 bases not matched to a gene. The CDR3 is 15 residues long. CDR1 and CDR2 (germline): MDHEN, SYDVKM. CDR3 region: CASSPASGSSYEQYF. In nucleotides, the CDR3 is TGTGCCAGCAGTCCTGCTAGCGGGAGCTCCTACGAGCAGTACTTC.

This clonotype has just a few counts. The genes are TRBV7-9 and TRBJ2-7; D unclear. V gave up 5 bases and J gave up 3 bases, with 11 bases separating them. This CDR3 comprises 13 residues. Germline V lookup: CDR1 SEHNR, CDR2 FQNEAQ (reference sequence). The CDR3 coding sequence is TGTGCCAGCAGCCACCCCATAAACTACGAGCAGTACTTC. Its translation: CASSHPINYEQYF.

The V call is TRBV2, the J call TRBJ2-7; D not resolved. The V end was cut by 7 bases, the J end by 0 bases, with 7 bases between. The CDR3 totals 12 residues. The germline V gene encodes CDR1 SNHLY and CDR2 FYNNEI. In nucleotides, the CDR3 is TGTGCCAGCAAAGGCGACTCCTACGAGCAGTACTTC. As protein: CASKGDSYEQYF. The full variable domain, in which reference TRBV2 and TRBJ2-7 provide the parts outside the CDR3, is EPEVTQTPSHQVTQMGQEVILRCVPISNHLYFYWYRQILGQKVEFLVSFYNNEISEKSEIFDDQFSVERPDGSNFTLKIRSTKLEDSAMYFCASKGDSYEQYFGPGTRLTVT.

The V gene is TRBV6-2 or TRBV6-3, the J gene TRBJ2-7; tentatively, D is TRBD1 (6 bases). Deletions cut 6 bases from V and 4 bases from J, with 16 bases between. The CDR3 length is 14 residues. Looked up from germline, CDR1 is MNHEY and CDR2 is SVGEGT. DNA of the CDR3: TGTGCCAGCAGCCCCGTGGGGGCTCCGTACGAGCAGTACTTC. Protein: CASSPVGAPYEQYF.

The rearrangement uses TRBV6-2 or TRBV6-3 and TRBJ2-1; TRBD2 might be the D (6 bases). Per germline, CDR1 MNHEY and CDR2 SVGEGT. The CDR3 has 17 amino acids. Trimming pared 2 bases from V and 7 bases from J, leaving 21 bases between. The CDR3 loop reads CASSYADDRDSSNEQFF. The CDR3 DNA is TGTGCCAGCAGTTACGCGGATGACCGGGACTCCTCTAATGAGCAGTTCTTC.

This clonotype was seen only a few times. The V gene is TRBV28, the J gene TRBJ1-1; 8 bases match TRBD1. The V gene end was trimmed by 4 bases and the J gene end by 1 base; junction bases not matched to a gene: 5. This CDR3 comprises 15 residues. From germline, CDR1 is MDHEN and CDR2 SYDVKM. The DNA for the CDR3 is TGTGCCAGCAGTTCCGCGGGGACAGGGAACACTGAAGCTTTCTTT. Its protein is CASSSAGTGNTEAFF.

The gene calls are TRBV27 and TRBJ2-2; tentative D call: TRBD2 (5 bases). This CDR3 spans 17 amino acids. In germline, CDR1 is MNHEY, CDR2 SMNVEV (reference sequence). Trimming pared 6 bases from V and 4 bases from J, leaving 21 bases between. CDR3 coding DNA: TGTGCCAGCAGCCTATCGCGGTTTCCCCGGGGCACCGGGGAGCTGTTTTTT. It translates to CASSLSRFPRGTGELFF.

The chain has TRBV21-1 and TRBJ1-2. TRBV21-1 is tagged as a pseudogene. The CDR3 has 15 residues. CDR3 sequence reads: CASSKAKVSNYGYTF. In nucleotides, the CDR3 is TGTGCCAGCAGCAAAGCGAAGGTTTCCAACTATGGCTACACCTTC.

The chain has TRBV4-1 and TRBJ2-5; D is possibly TRBD1 (6 bases). The CDR3 is 16 residues long. Looked up from germline, CDR1 is MGHRA and CDR2 is YSYEKL. With 0 bases removed from V and 7 bases from J, the gap between germline ends came to 18 bases. The CDR3: CASSQEAQGHKATQYF. The CDR3 DNA reads as TGCGCCAGCAGCCAAGAAGCGCAGGGGCACAAGGCGACCCAGTACTTC.

The chain recombines TRBV27 with TRBJ2-1; D call uncertain. The CDR3 consists of 14 residues. Germline CDR1 MNHEY, CDR2 SMNVEV (reference sequence). Trimming took off 5 bases at V and 4 bases at J, with 12 bases between the two ends. The CDR3 DNA is TGTGCCAGCAGTCTTAAGCCCATATACAATGAGCAGTTCTTC. It yields the protein CASSLKPIYNEQFF.

This clonotype appeared a few times. The chain recombines TRBV10-3 with TRBJ1-3; tentatively, D is TRBD1 (6 bases). Germline V CDR1 and CDR2: ENHRY, SYGVKD. The CDR3 sequence is 15 residues long. Trimming left V 1 base short and J 2 bases short, with 9 bases between. CDR3 amino acids: CAISEFAGAGNTIYF. As DNA, the CDR3 is TGTGCCATCAGTGAGTTCGCAGGGGCTGGAAACACCATATATTTT.

This clonotype was seen at least ten times. This chain uses TRBV14 with TRBJ2-4; no clear D gene. CDR1 and CDR2 from the germline V gene are SGHDN and FVKESK. The length of the CDR3 is 14 residues. V was shortened by 0 bases and J by 3 bases, with 6 bases between the two germline ends. CDR3 residues: CASSQDSNKNIQYF. In nucleotides, the CDR3 is TGTGCCAGCAGCCAAGACAGTAACAAAAACATTCAGTACTTC.

V is TRBV2 and J is TRBJ2-7; 9 positions agree with TRBD1. CDR1 is SNHLY, CDR2 FYNNEI, per germline. This CDR3 is 12 amino acids long. V shed 8 bases and J 6 bases; nucleotides not matched to a gene: 5. CDR3 in amino acids: CASDRGSGEQYF. In DNA form, the CDR3 reads TGTGCCAGCGACAGGGGGTCTGGCGAGCAGTACTTC.

In its sample, this clonotype was seen many times. The chain couples TRBV29-1 to TRBJ2-2; D may be TRBD1 or TRBD2 (5 bases each). Trimming stripped 5 bases from V and 2 bases from J, with 12 bases between. The CDR3 sequence is 14 residues long. Germline values: CDR1 SQVTM, CDR2 ANQGSEA. CDR3 protein: CSVRRDANTGELFF. The CDR3 region has the DNA TGCAGCGTTCGACGGGACGCCAACACCGGGGAGCTGTTTTTT.

The table lists this clonotype with many counts. Mismatch with germline at one junction end may stem from a read error. The J gene is TRBJ2-7, the V gene TRBV20-1, with 7 bases fitting TRBD2. This CDR3 comprises 13 residues. Germline values: CDR1 DFQATT, CDR2 SNEGSKA (reference sequence). CDR3 nucleotide sequence: TGCAGTGCTAGAGATCTCGCTAGCGGAATTCAGGGCTTC. This gives the protein CSARDLASGIQGF.

The chain uses TRBV6-6 and TRBJ1-1; D is perhaps TRBD1 (5 bases). Germline CDR1 and CDR2: MNHNY and SVGAGI (reference sequence). The CDR3 sequence is 13 residues long. The germline V and J ends were trimmed by 5 bases and 1 base, with 8 bases remaining between them. In DNA, the CDR3 is TGTGCCAGCAGTACCCAGGGGAACACTGAAGCTTTCTTT. It yields the protein CASSTQGNTEAFF.